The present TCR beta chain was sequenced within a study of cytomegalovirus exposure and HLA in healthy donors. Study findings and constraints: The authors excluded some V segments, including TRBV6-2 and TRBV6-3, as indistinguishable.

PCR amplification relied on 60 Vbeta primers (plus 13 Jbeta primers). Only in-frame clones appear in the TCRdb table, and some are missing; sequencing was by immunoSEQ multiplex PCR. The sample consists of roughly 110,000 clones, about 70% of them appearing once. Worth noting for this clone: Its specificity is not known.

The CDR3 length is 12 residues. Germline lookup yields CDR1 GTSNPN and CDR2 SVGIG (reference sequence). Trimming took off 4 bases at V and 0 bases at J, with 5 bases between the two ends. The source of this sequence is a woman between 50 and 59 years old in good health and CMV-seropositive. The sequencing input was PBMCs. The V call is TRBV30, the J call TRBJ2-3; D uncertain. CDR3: CAWTLSTDTQYF. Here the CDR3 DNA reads TGTGCCTGGACACTTAGCACAGATACGCAGTATTTT.